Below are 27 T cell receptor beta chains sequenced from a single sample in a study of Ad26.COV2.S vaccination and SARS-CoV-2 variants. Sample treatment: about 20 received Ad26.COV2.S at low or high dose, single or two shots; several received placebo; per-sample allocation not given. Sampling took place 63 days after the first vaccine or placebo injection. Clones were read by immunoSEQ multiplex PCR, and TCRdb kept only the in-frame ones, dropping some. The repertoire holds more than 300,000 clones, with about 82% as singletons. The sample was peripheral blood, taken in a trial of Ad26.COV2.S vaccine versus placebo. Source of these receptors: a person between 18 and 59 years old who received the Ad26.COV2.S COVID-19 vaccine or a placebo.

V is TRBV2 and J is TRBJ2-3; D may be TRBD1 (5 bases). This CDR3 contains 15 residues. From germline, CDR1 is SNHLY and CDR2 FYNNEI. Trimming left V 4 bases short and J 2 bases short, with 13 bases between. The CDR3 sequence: CASSVDKIPTDTQYF. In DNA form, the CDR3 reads TGTGCCAGCAGTGTGGACAAAATTCCCACAGATACGCAGTATTTT.

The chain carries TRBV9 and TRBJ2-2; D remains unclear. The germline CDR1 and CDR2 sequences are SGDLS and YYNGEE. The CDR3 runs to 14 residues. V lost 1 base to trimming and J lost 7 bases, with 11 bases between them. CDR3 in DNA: TGTGCCAGCAGCGTAACTCCTAACGACGGGGAGCTGTTTTTT. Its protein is CASSVTPNDGELFF. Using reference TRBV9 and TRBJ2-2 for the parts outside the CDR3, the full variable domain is DSGVTQTPKHLITATGQRVTLRCSPRSGDLSVYWYQQSLDQGLQFLIQYYNGEERAKGNILERFSAQQFPDLHSELNLSSLELGDSALYFCASSVTPNDGELFFGEGSRLTVL.

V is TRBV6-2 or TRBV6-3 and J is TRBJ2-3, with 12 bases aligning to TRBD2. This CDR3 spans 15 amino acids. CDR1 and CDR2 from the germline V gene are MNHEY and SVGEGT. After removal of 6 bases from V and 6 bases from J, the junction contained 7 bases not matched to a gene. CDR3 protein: CASSLLAGGVDTQYF. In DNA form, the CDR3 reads TGTGCCAGCAGCCTACTAGCGGGGGGAGTCGATACGCAGTATTTT.

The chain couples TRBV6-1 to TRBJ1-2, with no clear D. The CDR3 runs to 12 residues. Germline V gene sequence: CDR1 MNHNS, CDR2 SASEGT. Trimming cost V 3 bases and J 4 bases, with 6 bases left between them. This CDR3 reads CASSEWSYGYTF. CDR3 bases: TGTGCCAGCAGTGAGTGGAGCTATGGCTACACCTTC.

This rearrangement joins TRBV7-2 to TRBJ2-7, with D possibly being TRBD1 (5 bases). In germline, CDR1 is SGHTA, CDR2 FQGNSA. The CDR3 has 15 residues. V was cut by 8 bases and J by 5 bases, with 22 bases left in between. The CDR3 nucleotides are TGTGCCAGCTCCCAGGGCGATAGCCTTCTCGACGAGCAGTACTTC. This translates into CASSQGDSLLDEQYF.

This CDR3 is CASTIRQRNQPQHF. The CDR3 DNA follows: TGTGCCAGCACCATTCGACAGCGCAATCAGCCCCAGCATTTT. The gene calls are TRBV6-5 and TRBJ1-5, with D possibly matching TRBD1 (5 bases). Trimming stripped 7 bases from V and 2 bases from J, with 12 bases between. The germline gives CDR1 MNHEY, CDR2 SVGAGI. The CDR3 loop spans 14 amino acids.

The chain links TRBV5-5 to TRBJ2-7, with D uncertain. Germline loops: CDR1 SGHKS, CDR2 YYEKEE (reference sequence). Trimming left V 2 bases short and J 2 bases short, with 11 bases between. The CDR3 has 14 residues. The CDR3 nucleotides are TGTGCCAGCAGCTTTAGGCCCCCGACCTACGAGCAGTACTTC. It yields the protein CASSFRPPTYEQYF.

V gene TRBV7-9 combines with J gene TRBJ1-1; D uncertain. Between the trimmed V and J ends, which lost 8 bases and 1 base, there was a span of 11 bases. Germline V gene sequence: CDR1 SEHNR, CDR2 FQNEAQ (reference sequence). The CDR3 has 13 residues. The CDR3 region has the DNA TGTGCCAGCCGGAGTCAGGAGAACACTGAAGCTTTCTTT. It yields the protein CASRSQENTEAFF.

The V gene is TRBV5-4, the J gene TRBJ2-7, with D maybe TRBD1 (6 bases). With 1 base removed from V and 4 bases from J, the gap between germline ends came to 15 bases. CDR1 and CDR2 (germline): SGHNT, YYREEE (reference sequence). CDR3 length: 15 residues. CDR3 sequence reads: CASSLPGEVRYEQYF. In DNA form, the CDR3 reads TGTGCCAGCAGCTTGCCAGGGGAAGTCAGGTACGAGCAGTACTTC.

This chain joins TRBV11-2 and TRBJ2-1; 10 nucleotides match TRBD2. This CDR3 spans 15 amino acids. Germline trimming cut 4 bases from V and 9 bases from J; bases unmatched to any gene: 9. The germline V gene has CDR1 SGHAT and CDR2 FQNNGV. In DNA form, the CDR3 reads TGTGCCAGCAGCTCTAGCGGGGGCAGGGGAAGTGAGCAGTTCTTC. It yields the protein CASSSSGGRGSEQFF.

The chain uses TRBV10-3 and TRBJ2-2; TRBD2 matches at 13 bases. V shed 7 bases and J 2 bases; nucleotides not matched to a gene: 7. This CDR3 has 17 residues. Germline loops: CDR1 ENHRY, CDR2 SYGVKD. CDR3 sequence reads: CAITKGLAGSNTGELFF. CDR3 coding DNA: TGTGCCATCACCAAGGGACTAGCGGGGAGCAACACCGGGGAGCTGTTTTTT.

This chain's CDR3 is CASSFPATGERLSYEQYF. The CDR3 nucleotides are TGTGCCAGCAGCTTCCCCGCCACAGGGGAACGACTCTCCTACGAGCAGTACTTC. The chain combines TRBV7-2 with TRBJ2-7; TRBD1 matches at 7 bases. With 3 bases clipped from V and 0 bases from J, the junction kept 14 bases outside the gene matches. CDR1 and CDR2 (germline): SGHTA, FQGNSA. The CDR3 extends over 18 amino acids. The variable domain in full, with the rest retrieved from reference TRBV7-2 and TRBJ2-7, is GAGVSQSPSNKVTEKGKDVELRCDPISGHTALYWYRQSLGQGLEFLIYFQGNSAPDKSGLPSDRFSAERTGGSVSTLTIQRTQQEDSAVYLCASSFPATGERLSYEQYFGPGTRLTVT.

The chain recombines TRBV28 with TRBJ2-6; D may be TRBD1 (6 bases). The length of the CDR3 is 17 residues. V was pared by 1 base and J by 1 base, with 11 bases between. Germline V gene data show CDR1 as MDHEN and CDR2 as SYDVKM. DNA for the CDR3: TGTGCCAGCAGTTTATATACAGGGAGTTCTGGGGCCAACGTCCTGACTTTC. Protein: CASSLYTGSSGANVLTF.

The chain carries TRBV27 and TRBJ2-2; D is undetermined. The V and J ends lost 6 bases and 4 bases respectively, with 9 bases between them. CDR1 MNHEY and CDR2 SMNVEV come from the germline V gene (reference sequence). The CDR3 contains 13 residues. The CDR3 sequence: CASRAPVTGELFF. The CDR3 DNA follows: TGTGCCAGCAGGGCCCCGGTCACCGGGGAGCTGTTTTTT.

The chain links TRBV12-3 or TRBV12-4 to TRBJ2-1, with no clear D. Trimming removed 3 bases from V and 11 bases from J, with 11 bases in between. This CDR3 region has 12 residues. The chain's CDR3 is CASSLGFMQQFF. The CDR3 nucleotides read TGTGCCAGCAGTTTGGGATTTATGCAGCAGTTCTTC.

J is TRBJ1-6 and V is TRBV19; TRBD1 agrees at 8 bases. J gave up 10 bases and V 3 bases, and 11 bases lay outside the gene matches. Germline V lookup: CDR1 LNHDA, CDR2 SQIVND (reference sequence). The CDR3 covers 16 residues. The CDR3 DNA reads TGTGCCAGTAGTATGGAGTTTGGACAGGGATACTCACCCCTCCACTTT. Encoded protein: CASSMEFGQGYSPLHF.

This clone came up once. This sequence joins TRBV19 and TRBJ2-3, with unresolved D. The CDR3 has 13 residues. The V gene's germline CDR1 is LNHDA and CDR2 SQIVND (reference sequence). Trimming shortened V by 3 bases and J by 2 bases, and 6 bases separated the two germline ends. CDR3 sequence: CASSIASTDTQYF. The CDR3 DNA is TGTGCCAGTAGTATTGCCTCCACAGATACGCAGTATTTT. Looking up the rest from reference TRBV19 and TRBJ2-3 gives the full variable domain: DGGITQSPKYLFRKEGQNVTLSCEQNLNHDAMYWYRQDPGQGLRLIYYSQIVNDFQKGDIAEGYSVSREKKESFPLTVTSAQKNPTAFYLCASSIASTDTQYFGPGTRLTVL.

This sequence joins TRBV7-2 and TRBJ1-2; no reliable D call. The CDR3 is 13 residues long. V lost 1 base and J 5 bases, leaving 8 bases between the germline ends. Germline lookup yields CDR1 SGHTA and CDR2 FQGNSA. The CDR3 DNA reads TGTGCCAGCAGCTTAGGGAGTATTTATGGCTACACCTTC. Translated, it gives CASSLGSIYGYTF.

Here the CDR3 DNA reads TGCGCCAGCAGCCGCGACAGGGTCGGCACTGAAGCTTTCTTT. Amino acid sequence: CASSRDRVGTEAFF. This sequence joins TRBV4-1 and TRBJ1-1; 7 bases match TRBD1. The V gene's germline CDR1 is MGHRA and CDR2 YSYEKL. J was trimmed by 4 bases and V by 4 bases; bases with no gene match: 6. The CDR3 has 14 amino acids.

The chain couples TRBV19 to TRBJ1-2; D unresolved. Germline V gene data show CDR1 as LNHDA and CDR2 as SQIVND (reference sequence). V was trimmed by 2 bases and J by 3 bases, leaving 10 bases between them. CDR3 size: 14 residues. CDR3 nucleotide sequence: TGTGCCAGTAGTATACTAGGGAGGGACTATGGCTACACCTTC. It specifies CASSILGRDYGYTF. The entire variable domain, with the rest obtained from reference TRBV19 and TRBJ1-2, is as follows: DGGITQSPKYLFRKEGQNVTLSCEQNLNHDAMYWYRQDPGQGLRLIYYSQIVNDFQKGDIAEGYSVSREKKESFPLTVTSAQKNPTAFYLCASSILGRDYGYTFGSGTRLTVV.

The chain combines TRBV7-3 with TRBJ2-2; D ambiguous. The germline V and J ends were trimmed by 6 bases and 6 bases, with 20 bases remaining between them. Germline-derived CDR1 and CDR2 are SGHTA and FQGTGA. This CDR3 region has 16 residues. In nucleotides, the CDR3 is TGTGCCAGCAGGTCGAACTCGGGCCCTGGGGCCGGGGAGCTGTTTTTT. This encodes CASRSNSGPGAGELFF.

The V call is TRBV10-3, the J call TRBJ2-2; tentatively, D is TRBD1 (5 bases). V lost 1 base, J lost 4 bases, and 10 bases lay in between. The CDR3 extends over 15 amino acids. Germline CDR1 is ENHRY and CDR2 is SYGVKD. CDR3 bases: TGTGCCATCAGTGAGTGGCAGGGATTCACCGGGGAGCTGTTTTTT. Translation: CAISEWQGFTGELFF.

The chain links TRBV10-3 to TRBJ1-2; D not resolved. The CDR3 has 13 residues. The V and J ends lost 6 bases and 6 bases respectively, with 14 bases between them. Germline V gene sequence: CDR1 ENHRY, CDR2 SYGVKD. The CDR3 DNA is TGTGCCATCAGGCGGGAGAGCAACAATGGCTACACCTTC. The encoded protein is CAIRRESNNGYTF.

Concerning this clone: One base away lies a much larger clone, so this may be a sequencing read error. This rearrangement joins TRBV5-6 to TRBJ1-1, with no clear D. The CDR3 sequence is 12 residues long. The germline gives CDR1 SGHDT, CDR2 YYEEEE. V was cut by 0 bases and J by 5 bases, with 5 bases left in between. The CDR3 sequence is CASSLGDTEAFF. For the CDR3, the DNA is TGTGCCAGCAGCTTGGGGGATACTGAAGCTTTCTTT. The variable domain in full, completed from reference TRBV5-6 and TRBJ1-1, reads DAGVTQSPTHLIKTRGQQVTLRCSPKSGHDTVSWYQQALGQGPQFIFQYYEEEERQRGNFPDRFSGHQFPNYSSELNVNALLLGDSALYLCASSLGDTEAFFGQGTRLTVV.

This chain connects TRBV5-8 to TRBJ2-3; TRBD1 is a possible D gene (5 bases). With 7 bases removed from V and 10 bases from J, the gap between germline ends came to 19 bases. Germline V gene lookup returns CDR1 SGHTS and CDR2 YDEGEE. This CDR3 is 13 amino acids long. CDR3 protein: CASPGNQKTPQYF. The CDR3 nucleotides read TGTGCCAGCCCAGGGAATCAGAAAACGCCGCAGTATTTT.

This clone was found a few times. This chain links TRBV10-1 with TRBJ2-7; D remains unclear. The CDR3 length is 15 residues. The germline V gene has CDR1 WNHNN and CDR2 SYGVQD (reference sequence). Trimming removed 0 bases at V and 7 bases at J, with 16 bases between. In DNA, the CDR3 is TGCGCCAGCAGTGAGTCGATTGGCCGGGCGTGGGAGCAGTACTTC. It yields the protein CASSESIGRAWEQYF.

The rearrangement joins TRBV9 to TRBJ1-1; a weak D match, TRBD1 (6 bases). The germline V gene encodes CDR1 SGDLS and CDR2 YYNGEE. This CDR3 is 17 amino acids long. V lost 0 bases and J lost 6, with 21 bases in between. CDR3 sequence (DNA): TGTGCCAGCAGCGTAGGTAGGCAGGGGATGCCTAGGGCTGAAGCTTTCTTT. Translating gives CASSVGRQGMPRAEAFF.